The clone carrying this T cell receptor beta chain was picked up a small number of times. Its cognate antigen is unknown. These data belong to a study of T-cell memory formation after mild COVID-19. The study's findings and limits: Later expanders leaned CD4+, whereas day 15 to 85 contracting clones were balanced CD4/CD8. Clones from the second wave (peaking day 37) had unconfirmed SARS-CoV-2 specificity.

Via MiXCR, TCRdb re-called the 5' RACE reads, giving one row per CDR3 protein. The sample contains some 120,000 distinct CDR3 sequences, over 15% of which appear only once. The CDR3 covers 16 residues. Germline-derived CDR1 and CDR2 are SGDLS and YYNGEE. Trimming at V came to 4 bases and at J to 1 base, leaving 7 bases not matched to a gene. The receptor comes from a young man who had mild COVID-19 (a few samples of this study predate the infection). Cell type and time point are not known. This rearrangement joins TRBV9 to TRBJ2-2; 7 bases agree with TRBD1. The sample was PBMCs or a T cell subset sorted from them (not recorded which). The CDR3 reads CASSFRDRMNTGELFF. Written as DNA, the CDR3 is TGTGCCAGCAGCTTCCGGGACAGAATGAACACCGGGGAGCTGTTTTTT.